The 6 T cell receptor beta chains given below trace back to one sample, sequenced in a study of cytotoxic CD8 clonotypes in ibrutinib-treated CLL. Method: immunoSEQ multiplex PCR; TCRdb's copy keeps in-frame clones and lacks some. Of approximately 190,000 clones detected, more than 65% appear once; the ten largest clones hold 5.9%. Sequencing was performed on PBMCs, taken after 12 months of ibrutinib treatment. These receptors originate from a human donor with chronic lymphocytic leukemia.

This chain links TRBV6-5 with TRBJ1-2; TRBD1 agrees at 9 bases. The CDR3 extends over 15 amino acids. V shed 5 bases and J 2 bases; nucleotides not matched to a gene: 6. CDR1 and CDR2 from the germline V gene are MNHEY and SVGAGI. The CDR3 spells CASSADRGVNYGYTF. For the CDR3, the DNA is TGTGCCAGCAGTGCCGACAGGGGGGTCAACTATGGCTACACCTTC.

This chain connects TRBV7-9 to TRBJ2-3; unclear D gene. The germline gives CDR1 SEHNR, CDR2 FQNEAQ (reference sequence). The CDR3 is 16 amino acids. Trimming shortened V by 7 bases and J by 2 bases, and 19 bases separated the two germline ends. The CDR3 region is CASTPWTGPDTDTQYF. The CDR3 region has the DNA TGTGCCAGCACCCCCTGGACCGGCCCAGACACAGATACGCAGTATTTT.

The chain has TRBV5-1 and TRBJ2-3; tentative D call: TRBD2 (6 bases). From germline, CDR1 is SGHRS and CDR2 YFSETQ. This CDR3 comprises 14 residues. V lost 7 bases, J lost 0 bases, and 12 bases lay in between. DNA for the CDR3: TGCGCCAGCGGCCCGGGAGTCAGCACAGATACGCAGTATTTT. Residues: CASGPGVSTDTQYF.

In its sample, this clone was seen a few times. The junction and the germline gene differ at one end; a read error may be behind it. This chain joins TRBV5-4 and TRBJ1-1, with D uncertain. Germline loops: CDR1 SGHNT, CDR2 YYREEE (reference sequence). The CDR3 spans 13 residues. For the CDR3, the DNA is TGTGCCAGCAGCCTTGGCGGAGCATTTATACCTTACTTT. Its translation: CASSLGGAFIPYF.

V gene TRBV27 combines with J gene TRBJ1-2; 8 bases agree with TRBD1. J lost 1 base, V lost 6 bases, and 16 bases had no gene match. Germline CDR1 and CDR2: MNHEY and SMNVEV (reference sequence). This CDR3 is 18 amino acids long. The CDR3 DNA reads TGTGCCAGCAGCGAGAGAGGACAGGGATTCGCTATTAACTATGGCTACACCTTC. Translated: CASSERGQGFAINYGYTF.

The chain has TRBV15 and TRBJ1-2, with a tentative D call TRBD1 (6 bases). The germline V gene has CDR1 LNHNV and CDR2 YYDKDF (reference sequence). The germline V and J ends were trimmed by 5 bases and 7 bases, with 14 bases remaining between them. The length of the CDR3 is 13 residues. The CDR3 DNA reads TGTGCCACCAGCCCCGGAAGAGGGGGTGGCTACACCTTC. Amino acids: CATSPGRGGGYTF.